This paragraph covers one T cell receptor (beta chain) sequence. Its antigen target is currently unknown. One base away there is no much larger clone; base qualities are not given. Patients with autoimmune disease history or receiving systemic immunosuppression were excluded from the trial. Peripheral blood for TCR sequencing was collected from all dose cohorts at baseline, on cycle 4 day 1, and on cycle 7 day 1. The samples were drawn from a first-in-human, open-label, multicenter phase I dose-escalation trial of ivuxolimab. The trial enrolled adults with locally advanced or metastatic head and neck squamous cell, hepatocellular, melanoma or renal cell carcinoma. CD4+ and CD8+ T cells were sorted separately from peripheral blood before TCR sequencing. The source of the sample is a study of OX40 agonist ivuxolimab in advanced cancers. Background for the entire study: Ivuxolimab was a fully human IgG2 agonistic monoclonal antibody targeting the costimulatory receptor OX40 (CD134). Intravenous ivuxolimab was administered to patients every 2 weeks at six dose levels: 0.01, 0.1, 0.3, 1.5, 3 and 10 mg/kg. Of the approximately 50 dose-escalation patients, hepatocellular carcinoma was present in about 20, melanoma in roughly 15, renal cell carcinoma in 9 and head and neck cancer in 9. In the dose-escalation cohort, roughly 80% of patients were male, and the mean age was around 60 years, with a range of roughly 23 to 85. Prior anti-PD-1, anti-PD-L1 or anti-CTLA-4 therapy was permitted, and about 40% of dose-escalation patients had received checkpoint inhibitors. Partial responses were achieved by three dose-escalation patients, of whom one had hepatocellular carcinoma and two had cutaneous melanoma. The purpose of peripheral TCRbeta sequencing was to test whether ivuxolimab changed TCR sequence diversity and led to clonal T-cell expansion. The monotherapy dose-escalation portion (N ≈ 55 patients) of the phase I ivuxolimab trial is reported in the paper.

Study-level results and caveats: In the 0.1-3.0 mg/kg groups, partial responders had among the lowest normalized peripheral clonal expansion, particularly in CD8+ T cells. Antigen specificity was not determined for the clonally expanded peripheral T cells. At doses from 0.1 to 3.0 mg/kg, clonal expansion was seen in both CD4+ and CD8+ blood T cells between baseline and week 6. On average, CD8+ T cells showed more expanded clones than CD4+ T cells after ivuxolimab. Low levels of normalized T-cell clonal expansion were also seen in some patients who did not respond.

To sequence the TCRbeta CDR3 region, genomic DNA was isolated from the sorted cells. The immunoSEQ Assay was used to sequence the TCRbeta CDR3 regions. TCRdb mirrors the immuneACCESS table, restricted to in-frame sequences. Some clones are absent from its copies; in checked studies, under half trace to an unresolved V gene, and the reason for the others is unknown. This sample comprises tens of thousands of clones, around 86% of them detected only once. Clones ranked in the top ten supply 0.3% to 0.45% of the sample. Spanning cysteine to phenylalanine, the CDR3 consists of 16 amino acids. The kept DNA is CDR3 alone, 48 bases in frame from the first base. A distance of 17 bases separates the germline ends of V and J, which lose 5 bases and 2 bases respectively. Based on the germline V gene (reference sequence), the CDR1 and CDR2 sequences are MNHEY and SMNVEV.

This specimen was CD4+ or CD8+ T cells sorted from blood, taken in a trial of the OX40 agonist ivuxolimab. Recombination joined TRBV27 with TRBJ2-3, with no confident D gene call. The TCR was taken from an adult with an advanced solid tumor such as melanoma, head and neck, liver or kidney cancer. Here is the DNA: TGTGCCAGCAGTCGAAGCTCTATACAGTCCACAGATACGCAGTATTTT. Its protein product is CASSRSSIQSTDTQYF.